Included here is one T cell receptor (beta chain) sequence, with context. The data were taken from a study of T cells in Graves' hyperthyroidism and ophthalmopathy. RNA transcripts were the template for amplifying TCR beta CDR3 regions. TCR CDR3 underwent first-round RT-PCR with the HTBI primer set. TCRdb called the multiplex PCR reads again in MiXCR, with one record for every CDR3 protein. The data hold 450,000 to 600,000 distinct CDR3 sequences, with 14% observed a single time. Reasons for excluding patients were uncontrolled infection, other autoimmune disease, pregnancy or lactation. Trimming pared 6 bases from V and 4 bases from J, leaving 15 bases between. Looked up from germline, CDR1 is KGHSH and CDR2 is LQKENI. The CDR3 loop spans 14 amino acids.

This sequence was found in a woman between 40 and 50 years old with Graves' hyperthyroidism. This sequence joins TRBV18 and TRBJ1-2, with a tentative D call TRBD1 (5 bases). Sequencing was carried out using blood. This CDR3 reads CASSHGGFGYGYTF. The CDR3 region has the DNA TGTGCCAGCTCCCACGGGGGTTTCGGCTATGGCTACACCTTC.